This passage covers 9 T cell receptor beta chains from one sample sequenced in a study of Ad26.COV2.S vaccination and SARS-CoV-2 variants. Repertoires were generated with immunoSEQ multiplex PCR, while TCRdb's copy carries only in-frame clones and drops some. The sample lists about 440,000 clones, 80% to 95% occurring once. Regarding treatment: roughly 20 received Ad26.COV2.S at low or high dose, single or two shots; about five received placebo; per-sample allocation not given. Vaccine and placebo recipients were sampled on day 63 after the first injection. The source material was peripheral blood, sampled in a trial of Ad26.COV2.S vaccine versus placebo. The source of these receptors is a person aged 18-60 years who received the Ad26.COV2.S COVID-19 vaccine or a placebo.

V usage is TRBV5-1 and J usage is TRBJ2-2; D call uncertain. Germline V CDR1 and CDR2: SGHRS, YFSETQ. V was clipped by 2 bases and J by 3 bases, with 14 bases between them. This CDR3 has 16 residues. The CDR3 bases are TGCGCCAGCAGCTTATCTAACCGCCCCGACACCGGGGAGCTGTTTTTT. Protein sequence: CASSLSNRPDTGELFF.

The rearrangement uses TRBV7-4 and TRBJ1-5; 11 positions agree with TRBD1. CDR1 and CDR2 from the germline V gene are SGHVT and SQSDAQ. V trimming: 1 base; J trimming: 5 bases; junction bases outside the gene matches: 1. CDR3 length: 15 residues. CDR3 coding DNA: TGTGCCAGCAGCTTAGTGGGACAGGGGGATCAGCCCCAGCATTTT. It specifies CASSLVGQGDQPQHF.

V and J are TRBV7-4 and TRBJ1-5, with a tentative D call TRBD1 (5 bases). The germline V gene encodes CDR1 SGHVT and CDR2 SQSDAQ. The ends were cut back, 5 bases at V and 0 bases at J, with 14 bases in the middle. There are 16 residues in the CDR3. The CDR3 coding sequence is TGTGCCAGCAGCCATCCGGGACCGTATAGCAATCAGCCCCAGCATTTT. The encoded protein is CASSHPGPYSNQPQHF.

The DNA of the CDR3 is TGTGCCAGCAGTTCAGATCCAACTAATGAAAAACTGTTTTTT. Translation: CASSSDPTNEKLFF. The chain is built from TRBV28 and TRBJ1-4; D gene ambiguous. The CDR3 contains 14 residues. The V gene's germline CDR1 is MDHEN and CDR2 SYDVKM. V dropped 4 bases and J dropped 0 bases, with 6 bases sitting between them.

The chain couples TRBV5-1 to TRBJ2-5; possible D gene TRBD2, 5 bases. This CDR3 spans 15 amino acids. The V end lost 2 bases, the J end lost 2 bases, and 13 bases lay between the germline ends. Germline V gene data show CDR1 as SGHRS and CDR2 as YFSETQ. The chain's CDR3 is CASSFGEGKQETQYF. The DNA for the CDR3 is TGCGCCAGCAGCTTTGGCGAGGGTAAGCAAGAGACCCAGTACTTC.

The J gene is TRBJ1-5, the V gene TRBV7-2, with TRBD1 identical over 7 bases. The CDR3 totals 15 residues. Germline assignment: CDR1 SGHTA and CDR2 FQGNSA. With 2 bases clipped from V and 7 bases from J, the junction kept 8 bases outside the gene matches. This CDR3 is CASSLSAGGGQPQHF. CDR3 in DNA: TGTGCCAGCAGCTTATCGGCAGGGGGTGGACAGCCCCAGCATTTT.

This rearrangement joins TRBV7-9 to TRBJ2-1; 13 nucleotides agree with TRBD2. The germline V gene encodes CDR1 SEHNR and CDR2 FQNEAQ (reference sequence). The V gene end was trimmed by 5 bases and the J gene end by 5 bases; junction bases not matched to a gene: 12. There are 18 residues in the CDR3. CDR3 sequence: CASSPAGAGTSGNNEQFF. DNA of the CDR3: TGTGCCAGCAGCCCAGCCGGCGCCGGGACTAGCGGGAACAATGAGCAGTTCTTC.

The chain employs TRBV7-9 and TRBJ2-1; 11 positions match TRBD1. In germline, CDR1 is SEHNR, CDR2 FQNEAQ (reference sequence). Trimming took 4 bases from V and 6 from J; bases not matched to a gene: 5. The CDR3 covers 15 residues. The CDR3 spells CASSWDRGNANEQFF. The CDR3 bases are TGTGCCAGCAGCTGGGACAGGGGGAATGCCAATGAGCAGTTCTTC.

V is TRBV4-2 and J is TRBJ2-5, with D tentatively TRBD2 (6 bases). Germline loops: CDR1 LGHNA, CDR2 YNFKEQ. The V gene lost 4 bases and the J gene lost 0 bases, with 18 bases spanning the gap. This CDR3 has 17 residues. The CDR3, as DNA: TGTGCCAGCAGCCTGATCCTCACGGCTAGCGACCAAGAGACCCAGTACTTC. The encoded protein is CASSLILTASDQETQYF.